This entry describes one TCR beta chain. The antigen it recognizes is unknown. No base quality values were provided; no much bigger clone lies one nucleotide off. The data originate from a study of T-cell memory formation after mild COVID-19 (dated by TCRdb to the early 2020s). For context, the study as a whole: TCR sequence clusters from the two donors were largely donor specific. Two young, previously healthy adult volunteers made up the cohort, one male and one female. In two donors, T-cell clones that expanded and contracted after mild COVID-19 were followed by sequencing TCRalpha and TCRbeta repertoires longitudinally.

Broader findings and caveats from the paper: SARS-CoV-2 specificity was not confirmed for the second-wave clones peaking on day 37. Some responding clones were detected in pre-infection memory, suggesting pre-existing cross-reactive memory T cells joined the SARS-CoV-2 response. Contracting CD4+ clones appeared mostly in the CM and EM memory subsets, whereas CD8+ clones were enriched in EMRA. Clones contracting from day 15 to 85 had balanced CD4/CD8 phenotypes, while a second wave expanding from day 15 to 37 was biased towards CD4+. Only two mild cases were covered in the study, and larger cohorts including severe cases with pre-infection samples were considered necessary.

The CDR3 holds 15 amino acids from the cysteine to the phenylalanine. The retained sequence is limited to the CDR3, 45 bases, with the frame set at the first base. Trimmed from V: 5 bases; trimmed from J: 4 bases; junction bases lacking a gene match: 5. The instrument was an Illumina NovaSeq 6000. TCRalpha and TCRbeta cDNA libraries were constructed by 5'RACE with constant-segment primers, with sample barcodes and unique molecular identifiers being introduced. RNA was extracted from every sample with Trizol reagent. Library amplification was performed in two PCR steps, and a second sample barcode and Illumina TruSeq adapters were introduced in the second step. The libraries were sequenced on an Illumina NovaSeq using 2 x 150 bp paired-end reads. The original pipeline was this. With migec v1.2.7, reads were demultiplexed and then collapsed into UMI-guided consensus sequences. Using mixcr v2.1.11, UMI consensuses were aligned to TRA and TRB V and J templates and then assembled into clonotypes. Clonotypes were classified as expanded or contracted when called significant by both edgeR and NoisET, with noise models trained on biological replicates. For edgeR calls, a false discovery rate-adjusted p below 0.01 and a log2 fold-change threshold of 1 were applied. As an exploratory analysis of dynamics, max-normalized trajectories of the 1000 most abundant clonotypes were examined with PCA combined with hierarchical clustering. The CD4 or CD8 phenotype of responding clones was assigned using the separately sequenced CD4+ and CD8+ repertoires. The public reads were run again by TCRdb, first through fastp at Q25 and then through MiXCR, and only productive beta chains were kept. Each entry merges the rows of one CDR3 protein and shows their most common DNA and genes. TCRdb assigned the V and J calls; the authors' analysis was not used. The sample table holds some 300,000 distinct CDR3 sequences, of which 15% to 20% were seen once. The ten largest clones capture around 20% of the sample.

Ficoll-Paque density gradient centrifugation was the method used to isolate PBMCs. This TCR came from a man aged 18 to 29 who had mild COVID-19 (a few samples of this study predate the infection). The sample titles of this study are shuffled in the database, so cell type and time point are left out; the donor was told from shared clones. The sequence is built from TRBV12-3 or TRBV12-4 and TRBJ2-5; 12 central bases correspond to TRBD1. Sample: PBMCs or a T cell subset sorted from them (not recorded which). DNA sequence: TGTGCCAGCAGTCGCGGGACAGGGGGCGCAGAGACCCAGTACTTC. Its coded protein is CASSRGTGGAETQYF.